The sequence of this TCR beta chain was determined in a study of CD8+CD57+ T cells in acquired aplastic anemia. The wider study: The average read count for CD4+ cells in healthy donors was around 9.9 million.

This CDR3 contains 15 residues. The V and J ends lost 6 bases and 4 bases respectively, with 18 bases between them. Germline V gives CDR1 ENHRY, CDR2 SYGVKD. This clonotype is termed medium-sized. Profiling that covered TCR beta VDJ and CDR3 relied on genomic DNA as its template. Using its own MiXCR run on the reads, TCRdb lists one record per CDR3 protein. Of approximately 130,000 distinct CDR3 sequences listed, roughly two fifths are singletons. The V gene is TRBV10-3, the J gene TRBJ1-2; tentatively, D is TRBD1 (6 bases). The sample comprised sorted CD4+, CD8+, or CD8+CD57+ T cells (not recorded which) from PBMCs. This clonotype was sampled from a human donor in good health, serving as a control. The CDR3 loop is CAIRLNREGVYGYTF. The DNA of the CDR3 is TGTGCCATCAGACTGAACAGGGAGGGCGTCTATGGCTACACCTTC.